The 9 T cell receptor beta chains below come from one sample, sequenced in a study of human T cells and chemical hapten exposure. TCRdb ran MiXCR on the RACE reads and lists one entry per CDR3 protein. The sample carries tens of thousands of distinct CDR3 sequences, 6.5% to 8.5% recorded once. Time point in this sample: pre-sensitization, week 0. Noted treatment: therapeutic diphenylcyclopropenone sensitization with weekly scalp DPC. The specimen comprised whole blood, sampled in connection with sensitization to the hapten diphenylcyclopropenone (DPC). The receptors originated from a woman under 40 with alopecia areata. Some clones in this sample may be carry-over from other donors' samples.

The gene calls are TRBV5-4 and TRBJ2-1, with D perhaps TRBD1 (6 bases). V gave up 2 bases and J gave up 3 bases, with 9 bases separating them. Germline lookup yields CDR1 SGHNT and CDR2 YYREEE (reference sequence). This CDR3 comprises 14 residues. The DNA of the CDR3 is TGTGCCAGCAGCTTACAGGGTAGCTACAATGAGCAGTTCTTC. Its translation: CASSLQGSYNEQFF.

This clonotype was counted ten times or more. V gene TRBV11-2 combines with J gene TRBJ1-1; 7 nucleotides agree with TRBD1. Germline V gives CDR1 SGHAT, CDR2 FQNNGV. V lost 5 bases, J lost 5 bases, and 8 bases stayed unmatched. The CDR3 has 14 amino acids. Here the CDR3 DNA reads TGTGCCAGCAGCGGACAGGTTTTTAAGACTGAAGCTTTCTTT. Its protein product is CASSGQVFKTEAFF.

On this clonotype itself: Possible read error: a much larger clone is one base away. This sequence joins TRBV28 and TRBJ1-1; D gene unclear. CDR1 is MDHEN, CDR2 SYDVKM, per germline. This CDR3 comprises 11 residues. V was shortened by 5 bases and J by 9 bases, with 10 bases between the two germline ends. CDR3 coding DNA: TGTGCCAGCAGTCCAGCCAGGAAAGCTTTCTTT. Translation gives CASSPARKAFF.

This clonotype was counted at least ten times. The chain employs TRBV7-9 and TRBJ2-7, with TRBD1 matching 7 bases. CDR3 length equals 14 residues. J lost 2 bases, V lost 7 bases, and 8 bases had no gene match. In germline, CDR1 is SEHNR, CDR2 FQNEAQ (reference sequence). The CDR3 loop reads CASTRDSATYEQYF. The CDR3 nucleotides read TGTGCCAGCACACGGGACAGCGCAACCTACGAGCAGTACTTC. Together with reference TRBV7-9 and TRBJ2-7, the CDR3 gives the full variable domain: DTGVSQNPRHKITKRGQNVTFRCDPISEHNRLYWYRQTLGQGPEFLTYFQNEAQLEKSRLLSDRFSAERPKGSFSTLEIQRTEQGDSAMYLCASTRDSATYEQYFGPGTRLTVT.

The sample holds a few counts of this clonotype. The rearrangement links TRBV10-3 to TRBJ2-1; D is uncertain. Trimming left V 0 bases short and J 0 bases short, with 12 bases between. Germline V gene data show CDR1 as ENHRY and CDR2 as SYGVKD. There are 17 residues in the CDR3. CDR3 sequence reads: CAISESMGASSYNEQFF. The DNA for the CDR3 is TGTGCCATCAGTGAGTCGATGGGTGCCAGCTCCTACAATGAGCAGTTCTTC.

Ten or more counts support this clonotype. J is TRBJ1-2 and V is TRBV7-2; D perhaps matches TRBD1 (6 bases). Germline V gene data show CDR1 as SGHTA and CDR2 as FQGNSA. The CDR3 sequence is 16 residues long. V gave up 5 bases and J gave up 4 bases, with 20 bases separating them. CDR3 in amino acids: CASSLYFGQSAYGYTF. DNA of the CDR3: TGTGCCAGCAGCCTGTATTTTGGACAGAGCGCCTATGGCTACACCTTC.

Many counts were recorded for this clonotype. The chain joins TRBV7-2 to TRBJ2-7, with TRBD2 as a possible D gene (5 bases). Germline CDR1 is SGHTA and CDR2 is FQGNSA. V shed 0 bases and J shed 2 bases, with 11 bases lying between them. CDR3 length: 15 residues. CDR3 amino acids: CASSLAYGLTYEQYF. CDR3 nucleotide sequence: TGTGCCAGCAGCTTAGCCTATGGACTTACCTACGAGCAGTACTTC.

This clonotype occurred a few times. The chain joins TRBV4-2 to TRBJ1-1, with D perhaps TRBD1 (5 bases). The V end lost 1 base, the J end lost 1 base, and 10 bases lay between the germline ends. The germline CDR1 and CDR2 sequences are LGHNA and YNFKEQ. The CDR3 loop spans 15 amino acids. The CDR3 DNA follows: TGTGCCAGCAGCCAAGGTGGCAGGGAGAACACTGAAGCTTTCTTT. Protein product: CASSQGGRENTEAFF.

This clonotype has a count of ten or more. J is TRBJ1-2 and V is TRBV6-5; D is possibly TRBD1 (5 bases). Germline V gene sequence: CDR1 MNHEY, CDR2 SVGAGI. This CDR3 contains 13 residues. Trimming removed 7 bases from V and 2 bases from J, with 11 bases in between. CDR3 protein: CASTQTANYGYTF. Written as DNA, the CDR3 is TGTGCCAGCACCCAGACAGCGAACTATGGCTACACCTTC.